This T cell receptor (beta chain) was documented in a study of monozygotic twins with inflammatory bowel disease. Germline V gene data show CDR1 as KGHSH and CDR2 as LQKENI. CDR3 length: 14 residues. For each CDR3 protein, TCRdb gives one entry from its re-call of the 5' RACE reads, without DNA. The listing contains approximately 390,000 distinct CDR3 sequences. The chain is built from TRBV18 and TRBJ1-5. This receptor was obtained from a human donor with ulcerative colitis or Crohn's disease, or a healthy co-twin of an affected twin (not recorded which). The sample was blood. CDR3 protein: CASSPGGVGQPQHF.